The next 26 T cell receptor beta chains were all read from a single sample in a study of blood T cell repertoires in COVID-19. Clones were sequenced by immunoSEQ multiplex PCR, and TCRdb holds only the in-frame ones, with some missing. The profile shows hundreds of thousands of clones, approximately 86% of them singletons. The sample consisted of peripheral blood. The source is a man aged 18 to 35 with active or convalescent COVID-19.

The rearrangement links TRBV7-2 to TRBJ2-7, with a tentative D call TRBD1 (5 bases). Trimming took 4 bases from V and 2 from J, leaving 15 bases between them. Germline V lookup: CDR1 SGHTA, CDR2 FQGNSA. CDR3 size: 15 residues. CDR3 residues: CASSSGQDLTYEQYF. CDR3 nucleotide sequence: TGTGCCAGCAGCTCAGGACAAGACTTAACCTACGAGCAGTACTTC.

The chain joins TRBV5-1 to TRBJ2-7; 7 bases are shared with TRBD2. CDR3 length: 14 amino acids. The V gene end was trimmed by 4 bases and the J gene end by 3 bases; junction bases not matched to a gene: 7. Germline V CDR1 and CDR2: SGHRS, YFSETQ. CDR3 in DNA: TGCGCCAGCAGCCCGGCCGGGACTAACTACGAGCAGTACTTC. Its translation: CASSPAGTNYEQYF.

The chain is built from TRBV5-4 and TRBJ2-2; D remains unclear. The V end lost 2 bases, the J end lost 6 bases, and 5 bases lay between the germline ends. There are 12 residues in the CDR3. CDR1 SGHNT and CDR2 YYREEE come from the germline V gene (reference sequence). Here the CDR3 reads CASSFGSGELFF. CDR3 nucleotides: TGTGCCAGCAGCTTCGGTTCCGGGGAGCTGTTTTTT.

J is TRBJ2-7 and V is TRBV27; TRBD2 agrees at 9 bases. Germline V gene sequence: CDR1 MNHEY, CDR2 SMNVEV (reference sequence). J lost 4 bases, V lost 2 bases, and 6 bases had no gene match. The CDR3 has 15 residues. CDR3 amino acids: CASSLRREGLYEQYF. CDR3 nucleotide sequence: TGTGCCAGCAGTTTACGGCGGGAGGGCCTTTACGAGCAGTACTTC.

V usage is TRBV6-1 and J usage is TRBJ1-3; no firm D call. V lost 2 bases and J 2 bases, leaving 13 bases between the germline ends. The CDR3 extends over 16 amino acids. The V gene's germline CDR1 is MNHNS and CDR2 SASEGT. This CDR3 is CASSEQSGVAGNTIYF. The DNA for the CDR3 is TGTGCCAGCAGTGAACAGTCCGGGGTGGCTGGAAACACCATATATTTT.

The V gene is TRBV6-6, the J gene TRBJ2-2, with a weak D call TRBD1 (6 bases). With 2 bases removed from V and 2 bases from J, the gap between germline ends came to 9 bases. The CDR3 runs 15 residues. CDR1 is MNHNY and CDR2 is SVGAGI in the germline V gene (reference sequence). CDR3 residues: CASSYTGRNTGELFF. In nucleotides, the CDR3 is TGTGCCAGCAGTTACACAGGGAGAAACACCGGGGAGCTGTTTTTT.

The chain couples TRBV28 to TRBJ2-2; D may be TRBD1 (5 bases). V gave up 5 bases and J gave up 2 bases, with 9 bases separating them. This CDR3 has 14 residues. Germline V lookup: CDR1 MDHEN, CDR2 SYDVKM. The CDR3 loop is CASSLRTNTGELFF. The DNA for the CDR3 is TGTGCCAGCAGTCTCCGGACAAACACCGGGGAGCTGTTTTTT.

This sequence joins TRBV2 and TRBJ2-1; D is ambiguous. This CDR3 has 14 amino acids. V lost 6 bases, J lost 0 bases, and 9 bases lay in between. In germline, CDR1 is SNHLY, CDR2 FYNNEI. The CDR3 sequence is CASRSLSSYNEQFF. In nucleotides, the CDR3 is TGTGCCAGCAGGAGTTTAAGCTCCTACAATGAGCAGTTCTTC. The full variable domain, rest sourced from reference TRBV2 and TRBJ2-1, is EPEVTQTPSHQVTQMGQEVILRCVPISNHLYFYWYRQILGQKVEFLVSFYNNEISEKSEIFDDQFSVERPDGSNFTLKIRSTKLEDSAMYFCASRSLSSYNEQFFGPGTRLTVL.

The genes are TRBV5-6 and TRBJ2-3, with 7 bases fitting TRBD2. The ends lost 0 bases at V and 4 bases at J; junction bases unmatched: 5. Germline values: CDR1 SGHDT, CDR2 YYEEEE. The CDR3 consists of 15 residues. The CDR3 coding sequence is TGTGCCAGCAGCTTGGGAGCGGGAAACGCAGATACGCAGTATTTT. The encoded protein is CASSLGAGNADTQYF.

V gene TRBV18 combines with J gene TRBJ1-1, with D unclear. Germline loops: CDR1 KGHSH, CDR2 LQKENI. The CDR3 sequence is 14 residues long. The ends were cut back, 3 bases at V and 1 base at J, with 9 bases in the middle. The CDR3 DNA sequence: TGTGCCAGCTCACCGGATCCGGGGAACACTGAAGCTTTCTTT. Translated: CASSPDPGNTEAFF.

The rearrangement links TRBV11-2 to TRBJ1-1; perhaps TRBD1 as D (6 bases). The length of the CDR3 is 15 residues. CDR1 SGHAT and CDR2 FQNNGV come from the germline V gene. V was pared by 1 base and J by 0 bases, with 9 bases between. Here the CDR3 DNA reads TGTGCCAGCAGCTTAGTCGAGGGGGTGAACACTGAAGCTTTCTTT. Its translation is CASSLVEGVNTEAFF.

In nucleotides, the CDR3 is TGCGCCAGCAACTCGGGACAGAGCTACAATGAGCAGTTCTTC. Protein: CASNSGQSYNEQFF. The rearrangement joins TRBV5-1 to TRBJ2-1, with 7 bases lining up with TRBD1. Germline lookup yields CDR1 SGHRS and CDR2 YFSETQ. The CDR3 loop spans 14 amino acids. V lost 6 bases and J lost 3; bases outside the gene matches: 6.

This rearrangement joins TRBV7-8 to TRBJ2-1; D remains ambiguous. Trimming took off 5 bases at V and 8 bases at J, with 13 bases between the two ends. In germline, CDR1 is SGHVS, CDR2 FQNEAQ. The CDR3 runs to 13 residues. The CDR3 DNA is TGTGCCAGCAGCCCCCGATTGGTAGATGAGCAGTTCTTC. Its translation: CASSPRLVDEQFF.

The CDR3 DNA reads TGTGCCAGCAGCTCGAGACAGGGTGGGGGAAAACTGTTTTTT. Its protein is CASSSRQGGGKLFF. The chain links TRBV7-6 to TRBJ1-4; 7 nucleotides agree with TRBD1. Trimming took 4 bases from V and 10 from J; bases not matched to a gene: 9. Germline CDR1 SGHVS, CDR2 FNYEAQ. The CDR3 has 14 amino acids.

The chain has TRBV10-1 and TRBJ2-3; D is ambiguous. The CDR3 runs 16 residues. CDR1 and CDR2 from the germline V gene are WNHNN and SYGVQD (reference sequence). V was clipped by 3 bases and J by 4 bases, with 17 bases between them. The CDR3 protein is CASSDVGSGSADTQYF. Here the CDR3 DNA reads TGCGCCAGCAGTGATGTAGGTTCCGGGTCGGCAGATACGCAGTATTTT.

This chain uses TRBV6-1 with TRBJ1-6, with D possibly matching TRBD1 (5 bases). The V gene's germline CDR1 is MNHNS and CDR2 SASEGT. The V gene lost 5 bases and the J gene lost 13 bases, with 12 bases spanning the gap. This CDR3 comprises 12 residues. CDR3 sequence (DNA): TGTGCCAGCAGTTATGCGGGGGGGCCCCTCCACTTT. Protein product: CASSYAGGPLHF.

This chain links TRBV27 with TRBJ1-6; weak D call: TRBD1 (5 bases). The V end lost 2 bases, the J end lost 7 bases, and 9 bases lay between the germline ends. Germline V gives CDR1 MNHEY, CDR2 SMNVEV (reference sequence). The CDR3 runs to 14 residues. The DNA of the CDR3 is TGTGCCAGCAGTTTAGCAGGGTCCAATTCACCCCTCCACTTT. It codes for CASSLAGSNSPLHF.

The V and J genes are TRBV6-2 or TRBV6-3 and TRBJ1-5, with D tentatively TRBD1 (5 bases). The CDR3 is 16 residues long. V was pared by 4 bases and J by 8 bases, with 21 bases between. Germline CDR1 reads MNHEY; CDR2 reads SVGEGT. The CDR3 bases are TGTGCCAGCAGTTTACATATAGCAGGGCCCCGTGAGCCCCAGCATTTT. Translating gives CASSLHIAGPREPQHF.

V and J are TRBV6-5 and TRBJ2-7; TRBD1 might be the D (6 bases). CDR3 length equals 13 residues. CDR1 and CDR2 (germline): MNHEY, SVGAGI. V lost 6 bases to trimming and J lost 7 bases, with 16 bases between them. This chain's CDR3 is CASRSGTLREQYF. CDR3 nucleotide sequence: TGTGCCAGCAGGTCCGGGACACTAAGAGAGCAGTACTTC.

The gene calls are TRBV5-1 and TRBJ2-7, with 11 bases fitting TRBD2. Germline V lookup: CDR1 SGHRS, CDR2 YFSETQ. The CDR3 loop spans 14 amino acids. The V segment lost 5 bases and the J segment 4 bases; nucleotides outside the gene matches: 5. The CDR3 DNA follows: TGCGCCAGCAGAGTAGCGGGAGGGCGGTACGAGCAGTACTTC. Translating it yields CASRVAGGRYEQYF.

This rearrangement joins TRBV5-1 to TRBJ2-7; the match to TRBD1 covers 12 bases. The junction had 9 bases not matched to a gene; V was cut back by 4 bases and J by 4 bases. This CDR3 spans 16 amino acids. CDR1 is SGHRS, CDR2 YFSETQ, per germline. The CDR3 is CASSLGGTGGSYEQYF. In DNA, the CDR3 is TGCGCCAGCAGCCTCGGTGGGACAGGGGGCTCTTACGAGCAGTACTTC.

The rearrangement links TRBV11-2 to TRBJ1-1; TRBD1 might be the D (6 bases). Per the germline V gene, CDR1 is SGHAT and CDR2 is FQNNGV. This CDR3 comprises 15 residues. The V and J ends lost 2 bases and 1 base respectively, with 11 bases between them. The CDR3 is CASSLIRTANTEAFF. The CDR3 region has the DNA TGTGCCAGCAGCTTAATTCGGACAGCGAACACTGAAGCTTTCTTT.

J is TRBJ2-7 and V is TRBV18; 9 bases agree with TRBD1. The CDR3 has 13 amino acids. V trimming: 6 bases; J trimming: 6 bases; junction bases outside the gene matches: 6. Germline assignment: CDR1 KGHSH and CDR2 LQKENI. The CDR3 protein is CASSQGQGSEQYF. For the CDR3, the DNA is TGTGCCAGCTCGCAAGGACAGGGGAGCGAGCAGTACTTC.

This clone has just one count. The chain couples TRBV27 to TRBJ1-6; the D is unclear. The V gene lost 3 bases and the J gene lost 5 bases, with 11 bases spanning the gap. The CDR3 is 15 residues long. Germline V gene lookup returns CDR1 MNHEY and CDR2 SMNVEV (reference sequence). The CDR3 protein is CASSLVPLHNSPLHF. The CDR3 bases are TGTGCCAGCAGTTTGGTCCCCCTACATAATTCACCCCTCCACTTT.

The chain links TRBV6-1 to TRBJ2-3; TRBD2 agrees at 10 bases. The CDR3 has 18 amino acids. Germline V gene sequence: CDR1 MNHNS, CDR2 SASEGT. After removal of 1 base from V and 1 base from J, the junction contained 8 bases not matched to a gene. CDR3 protein: CASSEGYSSGGGTDTQYF. The DNA for the CDR3 is TGTGCCAGCAGTGAAGGGTACTCAAGCGGGGGGGGCACAGATACGCAGTATTTT.

The chain uses TRBV10-1 and TRBJ1-1; D perhaps matches TRBD1 (6 bases). The CDR3 has 14 amino acids. V was pared by 11 bases and J by 0 bases, with 16 bases between. Germline CDR1 WNHNN, CDR2 SYGVQD (reference sequence). The CDR3 reads CAGGGSHMNTEAFF. The CDR3 nucleotides read TGCGCCGGGGGGGGCAGCCACATGAACACTGAAGCTTTCTTT.